This entry concerns a single T cell receptor (beta chain). The assay was immunoSEQ multiplex PCR, and TCRdb's table has in-frame clones only and misses some. The sample carries approximately 100,000 clones, around 86% recorded once. This specimen comes from a study of preoperative IRX-2 immunotherapy in early breast cancer. Trimming cost V 5 bases and J 7 bases, with 17 bases left between them. The CDR3 runs 15 residues. CDR1 and CDR2 (germline): SGHAT, FQDESV (reference sequence). The treatment denotes: preoperative locoregional IRX-2 cytokine immunotherapy. Patients received preoperative, locoregional IRX-2 cytokine immunotherapy in a phase Ib study.

This clonotype was obtained from a human donor with breast cancer. The chain recombines TRBV11-1 with TRBJ1-4; D may be TRBD1 (5 bases). The material was tumor tissue, obtained after IRX-2 immunotherapy. CDR3 nucleotides: TGTGCCAGCAGCGAATCACTTAACGGGGGTGAAAAACTGTTTTTT. Encoded protein: CASSESLNGGEKLFF.